This T cell receptor (beta chain) comes out of a study of radiotherapy plus CTLA-4 blockade in lung cancer. On the study more broadly: Among enrolled patients, roughly 20% responded and roughly 28% achieved disease control.

The V gene end was trimmed by 4 bases and the J gene end by 3 bases; junction bases not matched to a gene: 9. Germline values: CDR1 SGHRS, CDR2 YFSETQ. The CDR3 has 15 residues. With respect to this clone: Antigen specificity is unknown.

General observations from the study: The authors reported that early blood T cell clone dynamics, with interferon-beta, best predicted response. In blood, TCR clones derived from the tumor expanded after radiotherapy plus ipilimumab.

Focal radiation was given together with CTLA-4 blockade (ipilimumab) to patients with chemo-refractory metastatic non-small-cell lung cancer. Profiled with immunoSEQ multiplex PCR; TCRdb holds only in-frame clones, not every one. The sample carries approximately 39,000 clones, over 60% recorded once. This TCR was sampled from a human donor with non-small cell lung cancer who had stable disease on radiotherapy plus ipilimumab. The specimen comprised peripheral blood, sampled from a patient treated with radiotherapy plus ipilimumab. The chain carries TRBV5-1 and TRBJ2-7, with TRBD1 matching over 8 bases. This chain's CDR3 is CASSPTGGYFYEQYF. In DNA form, the CDR3 reads TGCGCCAGCAGCCCTACAGGGGGATATTTCTACGAGCAGTACTTC.